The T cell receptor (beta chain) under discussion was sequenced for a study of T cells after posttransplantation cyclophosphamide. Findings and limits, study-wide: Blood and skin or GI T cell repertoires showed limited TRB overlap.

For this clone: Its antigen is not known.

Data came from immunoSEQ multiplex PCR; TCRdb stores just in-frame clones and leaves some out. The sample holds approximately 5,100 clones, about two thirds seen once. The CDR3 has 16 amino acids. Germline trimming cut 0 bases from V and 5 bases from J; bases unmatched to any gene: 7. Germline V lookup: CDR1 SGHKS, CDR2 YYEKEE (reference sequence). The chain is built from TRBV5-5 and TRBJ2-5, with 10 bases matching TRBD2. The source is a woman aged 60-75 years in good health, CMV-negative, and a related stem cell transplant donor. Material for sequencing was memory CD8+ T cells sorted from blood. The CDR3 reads CASSLAPAGGRETQYF. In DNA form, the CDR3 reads TGTGCCAGCAGCTTGGCCCCAGCGGGGGGGCGGGAGACCCAGTACTTC.